The next 28 T cell receptor beta chains were all read from a single sample in a study of cytomegalovirus exposure and HLA in healthy donors. Primers included in the PCR were 60 Vbeta and 13 Jbeta primers. Method: immunoSEQ multiplex PCR; TCRdb's copy keeps in-frame clones and lacks some. The sample lists over 200,000 clones; approximately 90% were seen once. Sequenced input: PBMCs. Receptor source: a woman aged 18-30 years in good health and CMV-seronegative.

The genes are TRBV7-9 and TRBJ1-2; D unresolved. Trimming removed 4 bases at V and 6 bases at J, with 12 bases between. This CDR3 contains 13 residues. Germline CDR1 SEHNR, CDR2 FQNEAQ (reference sequence). The CDR3 is CASSSALGDGYTF. CDR3 bases: TGTGCCAGCAGCTCTGCTTTGGGCGATGGCTACACCTTC.

This chain links TRBV13 with TRBJ2-7; 7 nucleotides align to TRBD1. The trim removed 4 bases at V and 2 bases at J, leaving 8 bases unmatched. The CDR3 runs 15 residues. The germline gives CDR1 PRHDT, CDR2 FYEKMQ (reference sequence). The CDR3 protein is CASSSPATGTYEQYF. In nucleotides, the CDR3 is TGTGCCAGCAGCTCCCCAGCGACAGGGACCTACGAGCAGTACTTC.

The gene calls are TRBV4-2 and TRBJ2-7; 14 nucleotides align to TRBD2. This CDR3 has 17 residues. CDR1 and CDR2 from the germline V gene are LGHNA and YNFKEQ. The ends lost 0 bases at V and 7 bases at J; junction bases unmatched: 8. CDR3 protein: CASSQDLTSGGVGEQYF. CDR3 bases: TGTGCCAGCAGCCAAGATCTGACTAGCGGGGGGGTGGGGGAGCAGTACTTC.

The sample holds a few counts of this clone. The CDR3 region is CASREGWASSYNSPLHF. The CDR3 DNA sequence: TGTGCCAGCAGGGAGGGATGGGCAAGCTCCTATAATTCACCCCTCCACTTT. The genes are TRBV27 and TRBJ1-6, with D hard to call. This CDR3 has 17 residues. Trimming cost V 6 bases and J 0 bases, with 15 bases left between them. Germline-derived CDR1 and CDR2 are MNHEY and SMNVEV (reference sequence).

The rearrangement joins TRBV7-2 to TRBJ2-3; 10 bases align to TRBD2. J was trimmed by 5 bases and V by 1 base; bases with no gene match: 6. CDR1 SGHTA and CDR2 FQGNSA come from the germline V gene. The CDR3 spans 16 residues. The CDR3 region is CASSLGAGGPQDTQYF. The DNA of the CDR3 is TGTGCCAGCAGCTTAGGAGCGGGAGGGCCTCAAGATACGCAGTATTTT.

This chain joins TRBV2 and TRBJ2-2, with TRBD2 matching 9 bases. The length of the CDR3 is 18 residues. Trimming removed 3 bases from V and 3 bases from J; junction bases left unmatched: 11. CDR1 is SNHLY and CDR2 is FYNNEI in the germline V gene. The CDR3 DNA follows: TGTGCCAGCAGTGATAATTTGGCGGGGGGGCTCGACACCGGGGAGCTGTTTTTT. Its protein product is CASSDNLAGGLDTGELFF.

This rearrangement joins TRBV18 to TRBJ2-1, with 11 bases that match TRBD2. The CDR3 is made up of 15 amino acids. J gave up 5 bases and V 6 bases, and 6 bases lay outside the gene matches. Germline CDR1 and CDR2: KGHSH and LQKENI. CDR3 sequence reads: CASSVGTSGHNEQFF. The CDR3, as DNA: TGTGCCAGCTCTGTCGGGACTAGCGGCCACAATGAGCAGTTCTTC. Full variable domain (outside the CDR3, taken from reference TRBV18 and TRBJ2-1): NAGVMQNPRHLVRRRGQEARLRCSPMKGHSHVYWYRQLPEEGLKFMVYLQKENIIDESGMPKERFSAEFPKEGPSILRIQQVVRGDSAAYFCASSVGTSGHNEQFFGPGTRLTVL.

This CDR3 reads CASSLGLAGGHNEQFF. CDR3 bases: TGTGCCAGCAGCTTAGGACTAGCGGGAGGGCACAATGAGCAGTTCTTC. V is TRBV7-3 and J is TRBJ2-1, with TRBD2 matching over 15 bases. CDR3 length: 16 residues. V shed 2 bases, J shed 5 bases, and the junction held 1 base outside the gene matches. Germline V gene sequence: CDR1 SGHTA, CDR2 FQGTGA.

This chain links TRBV7-2 with TRBJ2-7, with TRBD1 matching over 9 bases. The CDR3 contains 13 residues. The V and J ends lost 4 bases and 5 bases, in that order; junction bases with no gene match: 3. Germline loops: CDR1 SGHTA, CDR2 FQGNSA. The CDR3 loop is CASSSGQGHEQYF. In nucleotides, the CDR3 is TGTGCCAGCAGCTCCGGACAGGGGCACGAGCAGTACTTC.

V usage is TRBV2 and J usage is TRBJ2-7; the D gene is possibly TRBD1 (5 bases). The germline V and J ends were trimmed by 3 bases and 4 bases, with 10 bases remaining between them. From germline, CDR1 is SNHLY and CDR2 FYNNEI. The CDR3 loop spans 13 amino acids. CDR3 amino acids: CASSEIQGYEQYF. CDR3 coding DNA: TGTGCCAGCAGTGAGATCCAGGGTTACGAGCAGTACTTC.

The chain links TRBV5-1 to TRBJ1-5, with D hard to call. The V gene's germline CDR1 is SGHRS and CDR2 YFSETQ. The CDR3 sequence is 15 residues long. Trimming removed 3 bases from V and 0 bases from J, with 10 bases in between. In DNA form, the CDR3 reads TGCGCCAGCAGCTATTCCGGTTCTAGCAATCAGCCCCAGCATTTT. This codes for CASSYSGSSNQPQHF.

The CDR3 DNA reads as TGTGCCAGCTCGTTCGGGGGGGAAAATGAAAAACTGTTTTTT. Its translation is CASSFGGENEKLFF. This chain joins TRBV18 and TRBJ1-4, with a possible D match to TRBD1 (5 bases). Trimming shortened V by 6 bases and J by 5 bases, and 13 bases separated the two germline ends. The CDR3 is 14 residues long. The germline V gene has CDR1 KGHSH and CDR2 LQKENI. Variable domain in full (rest from reference TRBV18 and TRBJ1-4): NAGVMQNPRHLVRRRGQEARLRCSPMKGHSHVYWYRQLPEEGLKFMVYLQKENIIDESGMPKERFSAEFPKEGPSILRIQQVVRGDSAAYFCASSFGGENEKLFFGSGTQLSVL.

The sample holds a few counts of this clone. The chain joins TRBV20-1 to TRBJ1-3, with unresolved D. The CDR3 sequence is 8 residues long. Germline assignment: CDR1 DFQATT and CDR2 SNEGSKA (reference sequence). The V end lost 5 bases, the J end lost 11 bases, and 4 bases lay between the germline ends. The CDR3 loop is CSASAIYF. CDR3 in DNA: TGCAGTGCTTCTGCCATATATTTT.

This clone is a singleton in its sample. V is TRBV18 and J is TRBJ2-7; 7 bases map to TRBD1. CDR1 and CDR2 from the germline V gene are KGHSH and LQKENI. This CDR3 has 13 amino acids. V was pared by 6 bases and J by 3 bases, with 5 bases of the junction left unmatched. The CDR3: CASSGRQGYEQYF. The CDR3 region has the DNA TGTGCCAGCTCCGGGCGACAGGGCTACGAGCAGTACTTC.

The V gene is TRBV19, the J gene TRBJ2-1, with unresolved D. The V end lost 1 base, the J end lost 8 bases, and 6 bases lay between the germline ends. The CDR3 covers 12 residues. Germline lookup yields CDR1 LNHDA and CDR2 SQIVND (reference sequence). In DNA form, the CDR3 reads TGTGCCAGTAGTATAGTCGGGTATGAGCAGTTCTTC. This gives the protein CASSIVGYEQFF.

The rearrangement uses TRBV27 and TRBJ2-7; 8 bases are a match to TRBD1. V was clipped by 3 bases and J by 6 bases; unmatched bases: 7. Per germline, CDR1 MNHEY and CDR2 SMNVEV (reference sequence). This CDR3 has 14 residues. The CDR3, as DNA: TGTGCCAGCAGTTTCCTCGGGACAGGCAGCGAGCAGTACTTC. This codes for CASSFLGTGSEQYF.

As concerns this clone: The sample holds other DNA sequences that translate to the same CDR3. The J gene is TRBJ1-2, the V gene TRBV5-1; D may be TRBD1 (6 bases). Deletions cut 0 bases from V and 3 bases from J, with 6 bases between. This CDR3 has 13 amino acids. Germline V gene lookup returns CDR1 SGHRS and CDR2 YFSETQ. The CDR3 nucleotides read TGCGCCAGCAGCTTGGACAGGGACTATGGCTACACCTTC. Translated: CASSLDRDYGYTF.

The CDR3 DNA reads as TGTGCCTGGCAACAGGGGTTCGGCTACACCTTC. Translation gives CAWQQGFGYTF. The V call is TRBV30, the J call TRBJ1-2; 7 nucleotides agree with TRBD1. Unmatched junction bases numbered 5, after V lost 5 bases and J lost 8 bases. In germline, CDR1 is GTSNPN, CDR2 SVGIG (reference sequence). The CDR3 sequence is 11 residues long.

The chain employs TRBV9 and TRBJ2-1; TRBD2 matches 13 bases. J gave up 7 bases and V 3 bases, and 4 bases lay outside the gene matches. The CDR3 has 15 amino acids. The V gene's germline CDR1 is SGDLS and CDR2 YYNGEE. CDR3 protein: CASSGGTSGINEQFF. Here the CDR3 DNA reads TGTGCCAGCAGCGGGGGGACTAGCGGGATTAATGAGCAGTTCTTC.

The V call is TRBV7-9, the J call TRBJ2-5, with D possibly matching TRBD1 (5 bases). Per the germline V gene, CDR1 is SEHNR and CDR2 is FQNEAQ (reference sequence). The CDR3 has 15 residues. The V gene lost 4 bases and the J gene lost 3 bases, with 15 bases spanning the gap. The CDR3 sequence: CASSSPETAEETQYF. The CDR3 DNA is TGTGCCAGCAGCTCTCCCGAGACAGCCGAAGAGACCCAGTACTTC.

The rearrangement joins TRBV5-4 to TRBJ2-7; D may be TRBD2 (6 bases). CDR3 length: 15 residues. From germline, CDR1 is SGHNT and CDR2 YYREEE (reference sequence). V was shortened by 5 bases and J by 6 bases, with 21 bases between the two germline ends. The CDR3 nucleotides read TGTGCCAGCAGAGGAGCCGGGTCGGAGGGACCCGAGCAGTACTTC. Encoded protein: CASRGAGSEGPEQYF.

The J gene is TRBJ2-5, the V gene TRBV5-4; perhaps TRBD2 as D (6 bases). Germline CDR1 SGHNT, CDR2 YYREEE (reference sequence). The germline V and J ends were trimmed by 4 bases and 4 bases, with 17 bases remaining between them. The CDR3 is made up of 15 amino acids. CDR3: CASSGGGIGVETQYF. The CDR3, as DNA: TGTGCCAGCAGCGGGGGAGGAATAGGGGTAGAGACCCAGTACTTC. The entire variable domain, with the rest obtained from reference TRBV5-4 and TRBJ2-5, is as follows: ETGVTQSPTHLIKTRGQQVTLRCSSQSGHNTVSWYQQALGQGPQFIFQYYREEENGRGNFPPRFSGLQFPNYSSELNVNALELDDSALYLCASSGGGIGVETQYFGPGTRLLVL.

This clone was detected only once. The V call is TRBV6-5, the J call TRBJ2-7, with TRBD1 matching 8 bases. The CDR3 totals 13 residues. Germline lookup yields CDR1 MNHEY and CDR2 SVGAGI. The V segment lost 4 bases and the J segment 3 bases; nucleotides outside the gene matches: 2. Here the CDR3 DNA reads TGTGCCAGCAGTTTACAGGGGGGCTACGAGCAGTACTTC. This encodes CASSLQGGYEQYF.

The CDR3 DNA follows: TGCGCCAGCAGGGGCCCGCGGGAAAATCAGCCCCAGCATTTT. Translated: CASRGPRENQPQHF. The rearrangement joins TRBV10-2 to TRBJ1-5; no reliable D call. CDR1 and CDR2 from the germline V gene are WSHSY and SAAADI. V gave up 6 bases and J gave up 4 bases, with 13 bases separating them. The CDR3 spans 14 residues.

The chain is built from TRBV5-4 and TRBJ1-2, with 9 bases identical to TRBD1. The trim removed 4 bases at V and 7 bases at J, leaving 5 bases unmatched. In germline, CDR1 is SGHNT, CDR2 YYREEE (reference sequence). CDR3 length: 13 residues. The CDR3, as DNA: TGTGCCAGCAGCAGGGACAGGGAGGGTGGCTACACCTTC. Protein sequence: CASSRDREGGYTF.

The chain is built from TRBV4-3 and TRBJ1-4, with D possibly matching TRBD1 (5 bases). This CDR3 is built from 18 residues. Trimming shortened V by 0 bases and J by 0 bases, and 14 bases separated the two germline ends. CDR1 is LGHNA, CDR2 YSLEER, per germline. CDR3 in amino acids: CASSQEYYGQTTNEKLFF. The CDR3 DNA is TGCGCCAGCAGCCAAGAATATTACGGACAAACAACTAATGAAAAACTGTTTTTT.

This chain uses TRBV19 with TRBJ1-2; perhaps TRBD1 as D (5 bases). Germline CDR1 LNHDA, CDR2 SQIVND (reference sequence). CDR3 length: 14 residues. The ends were cut back, 5 bases at V and 4 bases at J, with 14 bases in the middle. The CDR3 here is CASSLGRSAYGYTF. DNA of the CDR3: TGTGCCAGTAGTTTGGGGCGGTCGGCCTATGGCTACACCTTC.

The chain employs TRBV11-2 and TRBJ2-2; maybe TRBD2 (6 bases). The CDR3 length is 15 residues. Deletions cut 1 base from V and 4 bases from J, with 10 bases between. The germline V gene has CDR1 SGHAT and CDR2 FQNNGV. The CDR3 region is CASSLVSGGTGELFF. The CDR3 nucleotides are TGTGCCAGCAGCTTAGTTTCCGGGGGCACCGGGGAGCTGTTTTTT.